This TCR beta chain was observed in a study of neoadjuvant nivolumab and ipilimumab in lung cancer. About the study: The combination arm added day-1 ipilimumab 1 mg/kg to nivolumab 3 mg/kg on days 1, 15, 29.

The study, taken as a whole, reports: TCR receptors were sequenced in few samples. From pretherapy to surgery, tumor richness and clonality rose with dual therapy. TCR richness and clonality were higher in tumors than adjacent uninvolved lung.

To note about this clone: Antigen: not known.

TCRdb keeps only in-frame clones here, not all; method: immunoSEQ multiplex PCR. Among some 50,000 clones listed, roughly 91% were seen once. Germline CDR1 and CDR2: SGHRS and YFSETQ. The ends lost 4 bases at V and 6 bases at J; junction bases unmatched: 13. The CDR3 extends over 16 amino acids. The TCR originated in an adult with non-small cell lung cancer. Some clones in this sample may be carry-over from other donors' samples. Sample: blood, taken before neoadjuvant nivolumab, alone or with ipilimumab. The chain carries TRBV5-1 and TRBJ2-3; 8 bases map to TRBD1. The CDR3 region is CASSLGQGSQLDTQYF. The CDR3 region has the DNA TGCGCCAGCAGCCTAGGACAGGGAAGTCAATTGGATACGCAGTATTTT.